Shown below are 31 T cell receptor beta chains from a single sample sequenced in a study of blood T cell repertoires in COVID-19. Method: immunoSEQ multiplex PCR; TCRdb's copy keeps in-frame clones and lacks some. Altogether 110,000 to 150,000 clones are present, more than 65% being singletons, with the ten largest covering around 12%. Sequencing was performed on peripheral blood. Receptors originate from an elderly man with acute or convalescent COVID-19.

CDR3 nucleotides: TGTGCCAGCGGGGACGGGGACAGGGATGATCAGCCCCAGCATTTT. Protein product: CASGDGDRDDQPQHF. This chain uses TRBV25-1 with TRBJ1-5; 9 positions agree with TRBD1. The CDR3 extends over 15 amino acids. Germline CDR1 MGHDK, CDR2 SYGVNS. V dropped 8 bases and J dropped 5; count of bases not matched to a gene: 10.

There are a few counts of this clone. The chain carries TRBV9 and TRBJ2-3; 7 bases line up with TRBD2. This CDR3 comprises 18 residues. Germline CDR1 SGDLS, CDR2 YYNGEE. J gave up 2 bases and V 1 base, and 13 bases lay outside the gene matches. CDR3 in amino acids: CASSVHPLGGGITDTQYF. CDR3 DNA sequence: TGTGCCAGCAGCGTACACCCGCTCGGGGGAGGGATCACAGATACGCAGTATTTT.

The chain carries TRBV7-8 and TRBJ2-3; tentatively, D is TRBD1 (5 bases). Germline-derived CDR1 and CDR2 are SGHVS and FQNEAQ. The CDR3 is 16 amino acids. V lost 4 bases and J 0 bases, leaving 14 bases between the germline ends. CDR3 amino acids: CASSSRPRASTDTQYF. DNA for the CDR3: TGTGCCAGCAGCTCGAGACCCAGGGCTAGCACAGATACGCAGTATTTT.

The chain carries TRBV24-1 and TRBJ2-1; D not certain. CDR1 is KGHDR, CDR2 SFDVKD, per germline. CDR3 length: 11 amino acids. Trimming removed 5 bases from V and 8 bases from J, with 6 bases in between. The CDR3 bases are TGTGCCACCAGTGGTTTCGATGAGCAGTTCTTC. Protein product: CATSGFDEQFF.

The CDR3 nucleotides are TGTGCCAGTAGTACCCCTTTGCCTAGCGGGGCTTACAATGAGCAGTTCTTC. This sequence encodes CASSTPLPSGAYNEQFF. The chain couples TRBV19 to TRBJ2-1; 9 bases agree with TRBD2. The CDR3 is 17 residues long. Germline CDR1 LNHDA, CDR2 SQIVND (reference sequence). V was pared by 4 bases and J by 4 bases, with 11 bases of the junction left unmatched.

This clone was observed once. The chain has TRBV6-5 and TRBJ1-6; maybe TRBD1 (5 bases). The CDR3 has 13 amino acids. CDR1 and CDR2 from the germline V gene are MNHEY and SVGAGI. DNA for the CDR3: TGTGGGGGCGGTAGCTCCTATAATTCACCCCTCCACTTT. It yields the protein CGGGSSYNSPLHF.

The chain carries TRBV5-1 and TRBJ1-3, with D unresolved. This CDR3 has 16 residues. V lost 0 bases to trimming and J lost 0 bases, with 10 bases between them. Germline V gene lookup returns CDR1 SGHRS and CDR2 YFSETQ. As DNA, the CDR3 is TGCGCCAGCAGCTTGGGTATCGGGGTCTCTGGAAACACCATATATTTT. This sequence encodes CASSLGIGVSGNTIYF.

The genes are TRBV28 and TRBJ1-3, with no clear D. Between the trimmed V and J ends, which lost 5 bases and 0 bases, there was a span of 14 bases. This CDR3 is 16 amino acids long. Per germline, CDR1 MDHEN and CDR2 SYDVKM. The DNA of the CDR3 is TGTGCCAGCAGTCTTTTATTAGAGCTCTCTGGAAACACCATATATTTT. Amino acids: CASSLLLELSGNTIYF.

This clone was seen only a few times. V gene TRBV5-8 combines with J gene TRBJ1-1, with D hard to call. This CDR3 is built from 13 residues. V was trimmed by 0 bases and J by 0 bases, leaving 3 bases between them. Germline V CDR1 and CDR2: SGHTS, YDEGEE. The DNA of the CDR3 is TGTGCCAGCAGCTTGGGAGTGAACACTGAAGCTTTCTTT. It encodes CASSLGVNTEAFF.

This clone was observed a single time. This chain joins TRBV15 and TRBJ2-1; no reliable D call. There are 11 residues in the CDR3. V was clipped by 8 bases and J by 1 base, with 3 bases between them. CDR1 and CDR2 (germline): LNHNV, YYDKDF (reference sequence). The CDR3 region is CATQSYNEQFF. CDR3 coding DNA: TGTGCCACCCAATCCTACAATGAGCAGTTCTTC.

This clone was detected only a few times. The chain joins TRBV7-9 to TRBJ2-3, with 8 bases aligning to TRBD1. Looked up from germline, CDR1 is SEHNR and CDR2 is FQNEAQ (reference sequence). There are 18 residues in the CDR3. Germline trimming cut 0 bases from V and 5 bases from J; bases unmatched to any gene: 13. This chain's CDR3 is CASSLALGPGGFKDTQYF. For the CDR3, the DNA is TGTGCCAGCAGCTTAGCACTGGGGCCAGGGGGCTTCAAAGATACGCAGTATTTT.

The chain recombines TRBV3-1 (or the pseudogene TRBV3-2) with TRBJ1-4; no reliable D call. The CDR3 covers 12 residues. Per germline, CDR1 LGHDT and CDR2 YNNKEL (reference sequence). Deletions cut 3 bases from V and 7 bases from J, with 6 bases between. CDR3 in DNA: TGTGCCAGCAGCCATTCCGGTGAAAAACTGTTTTTT. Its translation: CASSHSGEKLFF.

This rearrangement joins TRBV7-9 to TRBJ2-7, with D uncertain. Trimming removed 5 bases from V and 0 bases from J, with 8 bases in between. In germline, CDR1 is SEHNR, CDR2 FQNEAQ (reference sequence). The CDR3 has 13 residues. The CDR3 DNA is TGTGCCAGCAGCAAGTATAGCTCCTACGAGCAGTACTTC. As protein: CASSKYSSYEQYF.

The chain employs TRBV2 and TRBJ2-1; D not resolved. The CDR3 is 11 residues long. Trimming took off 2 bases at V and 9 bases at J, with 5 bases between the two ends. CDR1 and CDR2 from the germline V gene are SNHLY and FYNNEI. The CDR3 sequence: CASSETVEQFF. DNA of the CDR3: TGTGCCAGCAGTGAAACGGTTGAGCAGTTCTTC.

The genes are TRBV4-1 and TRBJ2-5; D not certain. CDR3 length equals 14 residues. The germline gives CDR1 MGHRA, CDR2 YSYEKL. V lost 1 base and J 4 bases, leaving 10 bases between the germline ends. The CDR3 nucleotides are TGCGCCAGCAGCCAAGTTAGCAACGGAGAGACCCAGTACTTC. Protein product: CASSQVSNGETQYF.

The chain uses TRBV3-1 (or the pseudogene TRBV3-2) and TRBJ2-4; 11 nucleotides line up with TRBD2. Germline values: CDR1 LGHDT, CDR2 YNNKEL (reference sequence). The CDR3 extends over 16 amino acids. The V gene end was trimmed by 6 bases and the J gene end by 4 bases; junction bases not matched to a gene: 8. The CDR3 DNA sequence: TGTGCCAGCAGTCGGGGACTAGCGGATATAAAAAACATTCAGTACTTC. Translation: CASSRGLADIKNIQYF.

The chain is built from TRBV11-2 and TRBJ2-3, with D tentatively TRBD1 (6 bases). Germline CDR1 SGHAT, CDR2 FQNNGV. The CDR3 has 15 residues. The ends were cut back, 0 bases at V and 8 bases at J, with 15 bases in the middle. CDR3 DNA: TGTGCCAGCAGCTTAGATTTGATGGGGGCGGCTACGCAGTATTTT. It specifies CASSLDLMGAATQYF.

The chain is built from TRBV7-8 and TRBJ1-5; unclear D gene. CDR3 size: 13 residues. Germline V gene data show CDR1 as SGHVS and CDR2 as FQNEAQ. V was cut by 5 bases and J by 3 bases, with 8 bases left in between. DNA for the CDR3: TGTGCCAGCAGCCGTACAGTCAATCAGCCCCAGCATTTT. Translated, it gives CASSRTVNQPQHF.

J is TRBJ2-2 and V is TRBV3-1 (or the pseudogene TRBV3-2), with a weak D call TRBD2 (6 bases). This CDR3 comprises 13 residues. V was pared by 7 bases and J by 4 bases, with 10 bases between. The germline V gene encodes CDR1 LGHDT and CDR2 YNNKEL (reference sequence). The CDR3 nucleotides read TGTGCCAGCACCGGGACTCGCACCGGGGAGCTGTTTTTT. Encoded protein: CASTGTRTGELFF.

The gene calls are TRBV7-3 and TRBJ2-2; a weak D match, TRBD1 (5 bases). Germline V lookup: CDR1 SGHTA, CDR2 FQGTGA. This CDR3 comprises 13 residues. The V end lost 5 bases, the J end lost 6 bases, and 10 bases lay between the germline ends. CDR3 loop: CASSAQASGELFF. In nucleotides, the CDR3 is TGTGCCAGCAGCGCACAGGCATCCGGGGAGCTGTTTTTT.

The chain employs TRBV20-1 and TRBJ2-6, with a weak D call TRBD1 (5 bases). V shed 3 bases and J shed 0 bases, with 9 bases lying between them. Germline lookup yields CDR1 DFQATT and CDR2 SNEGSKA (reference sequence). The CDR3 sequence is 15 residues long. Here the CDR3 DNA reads TGCAGTGCTAGTGACAGTCGCTCTGGGGCCAACGTCCTGACTTTC. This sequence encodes CSASDSRSGANVLTF.

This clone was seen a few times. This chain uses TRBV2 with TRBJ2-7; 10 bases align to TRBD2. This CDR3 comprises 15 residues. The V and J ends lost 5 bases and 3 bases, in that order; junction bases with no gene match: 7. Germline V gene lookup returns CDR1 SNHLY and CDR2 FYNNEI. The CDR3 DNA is TGTGCCAGCAGTCTGGGGGCTAGCGGGAGCTACGAGCAGTACTTC. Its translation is CASSLGASGSYEQYF.

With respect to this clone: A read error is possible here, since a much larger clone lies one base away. Here the CDR3 DNA reads TGTGCCAGCAACAGCCAAGAGACCCAGTACTTC. Encoded protein: CASNSQETQYF. J is TRBJ2-5 and V is TRBV2; unclear D gene. V dropped 7 bases and J dropped 1 base, with 4 bases sitting between them. Germline lookup yields CDR1 SNHLY and CDR2 FYNNEI. The CDR3 extends over 11 amino acids.

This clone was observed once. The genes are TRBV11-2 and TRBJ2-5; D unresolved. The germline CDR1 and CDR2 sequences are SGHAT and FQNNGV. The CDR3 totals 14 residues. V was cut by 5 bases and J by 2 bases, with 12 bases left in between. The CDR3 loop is CASSISTVQETQYF. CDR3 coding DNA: TGTGCCAGCAGCATATCAACAGTTCAAGAGACCCAGTACTTC.

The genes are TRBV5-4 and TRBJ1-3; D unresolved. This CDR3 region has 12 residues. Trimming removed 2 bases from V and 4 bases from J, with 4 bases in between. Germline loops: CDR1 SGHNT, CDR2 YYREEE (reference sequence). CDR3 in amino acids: CASSFEGNTIYF. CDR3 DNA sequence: TGTGCCAGCAGCTTTGAGGGAAACACCATATATTTT.

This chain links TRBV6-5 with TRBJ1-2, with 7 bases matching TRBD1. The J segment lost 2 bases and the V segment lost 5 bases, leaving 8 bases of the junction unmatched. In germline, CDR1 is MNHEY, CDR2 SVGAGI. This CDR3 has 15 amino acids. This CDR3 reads CASSQTGHLNYGYTF. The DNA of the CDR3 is TGTGCCAGCAGTCAGACAGGGCACTTAAACTATGGCTACACCTTC.

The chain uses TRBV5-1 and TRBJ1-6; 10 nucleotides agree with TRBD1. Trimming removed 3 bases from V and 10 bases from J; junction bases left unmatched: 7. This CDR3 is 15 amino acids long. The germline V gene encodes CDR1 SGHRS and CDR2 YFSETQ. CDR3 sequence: CASSSGWTGGSPLHF. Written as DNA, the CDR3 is TGCGCCAGCAGCTCGGGATGGACAGGGGGATCACCCCTCCACTTT.

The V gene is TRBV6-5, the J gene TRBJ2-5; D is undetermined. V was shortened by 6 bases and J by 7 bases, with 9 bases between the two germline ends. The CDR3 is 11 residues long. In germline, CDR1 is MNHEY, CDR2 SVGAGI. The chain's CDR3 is CASSSRGTQYF. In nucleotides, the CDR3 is TGTGCCAGCAGCTCCCGAGGGACCCAGTACTTC.

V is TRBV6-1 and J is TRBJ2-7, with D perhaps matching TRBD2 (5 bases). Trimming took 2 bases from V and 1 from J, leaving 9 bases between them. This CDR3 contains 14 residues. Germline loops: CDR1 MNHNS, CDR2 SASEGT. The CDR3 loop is CASSEKEGSYEQYF. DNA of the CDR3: TGTGCCAGCAGTGAAAAAGAGGGATCCTACGAGCAGTACTTC.

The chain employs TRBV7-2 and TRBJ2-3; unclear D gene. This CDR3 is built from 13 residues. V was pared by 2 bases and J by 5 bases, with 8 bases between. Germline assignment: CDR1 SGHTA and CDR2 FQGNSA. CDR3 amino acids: CASSLTLGDTQYF. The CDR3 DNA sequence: TGTGCCAGCAGCTTAACCCTCGGAGATACGCAGTATTTT.

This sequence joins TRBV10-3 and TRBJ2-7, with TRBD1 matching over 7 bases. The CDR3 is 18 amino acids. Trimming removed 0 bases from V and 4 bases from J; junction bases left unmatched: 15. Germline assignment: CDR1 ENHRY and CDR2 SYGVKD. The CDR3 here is CAISESRVWGQNMYEQYF. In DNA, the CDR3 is TGTGCCATCAGTGAGTCGAGGGTGTGGGGACAGAATATGTACGAGCAGTACTTC.